These 15 T cell receptor beta chains were sequenced from one sample in a study of cytomegalovirus exposure and HLA in healthy donors. 13 Jbeta primers and 60 Vbeta primers were used for the PCR. The table came from immunoSEQ multiplex PCR; TCRdb's copy has only in-frame clones and leaves some out. The sample contains 100,000 to 150,000 clones, approximately 81% of which appear only once. The source material was PBMCs. The receptors derive from a male donor in good health and CMV-seronegative.

The CDR3 DNA follows: TGTGCCAGCAGCATATCGGACAGGGCAAACAATGAGCAGTTCTTC. It is translated as CASSISDRANNEQFF. The chain is built from TRBV9 and TRBJ2-1; 8 positions agree with TRBD1. Germline assignment: CDR1 SGDLS and CDR2 YYNGEE. With 4 bases clipped from V and 5 bases from J, the junction kept 8 bases outside the gene matches. CDR3 length equals 15 residues.

This chain links TRBV6-5 with TRBJ2-1; D is uncertain. Trimming removed 5 bases from V and 9 bases from J, with 8 bases in between. This CDR3 has 11 amino acids. Germline lookup yields CDR1 MNHEY and CDR2 SVGAGI. The DNA for the CDR3 is TGTGCCAGCAGTGCCTCGGGTGAGCAGTTCTTC. This translates into CASSASGEQFF.

The chain combines TRBV2 with TRBJ2-7, with 9 bases that match TRBD2. Per germline, CDR1 SNHLY and CDR2 FYNNEI. V was pared by 5 bases and J by 5 bases, with 10 bases of the junction left unmatched. The CDR3 is made up of 15 amino acids. The CDR3 loop is CASSPPSGTGDEQYF. The CDR3 DNA sequence: TGTGCCAGCAGTCCCCCTAGCGGGACGGGGGACGAGCAGTACTTC.

The chain combines TRBV5-1 with TRBJ2-3; no firm D call. V was trimmed by 4 bases and J by 0 bases, leaving 6 bases between them. CDR1 is SGHRS, CDR2 YFSETQ, per germline. This CDR3 region has 13 residues. CDR3 bases: TGCGCCAGCAGCCCGTCCAGCACAGATACGCAGTATTTT. Translation: CASSPSSTDTQYF. Together with reference TRBV5-1 and TRBJ2-3, the CDR3 gives the full variable domain: KAGVTQTPRYLIKTRGQQVTLSCSPISGHRSVSWYQQTPGQGLQFLFEYFSETQRNKGNFPGRFSGRQFSNSRSEMNVSTLELGDSALYLCASSPSSTDTQYFGPGTRLTVL.

The J gene is TRBJ2-3, the V gene TRBV6-6, with D hard to call. Germline V gene data show CDR1 as MNHNY and CDR2 as SVGAGI (reference sequence). V shed 5 bases and J shed 1 base, with 7 bases lying between them. The CDR3 length is 13 residues. The DNA of the CDR3 is TGTGCCAGCAGTATTCGAGGCACAGATACGCAGTATTTT. As protein: CASSIRGTDTQYF.

V usage is TRBV6-4 and J usage is TRBJ2-1; D remains unclear. The CDR3 sequence is 15 residues long. V was cut by 6 bases and J by 0 bases, with 12 bases left in between. From germline, CDR1 is MRHNA and CDR2 SNTAGT. CDR3 nucleotides: TGTGCCAGCAGACCCAGGTCCGGCTCCTACAATGAGCAGTTCTTC. It encodes CASRPRSGSYNEQFF.

This chain uses TRBV19 with TRBJ2-5; TRBD1 agrees at 10 bases. The V and J ends lost 2 bases and 5 bases, in that order; junction bases with no gene match: 5. CDR1 LNHDA and CDR2 SQIVND come from the germline V gene (reference sequence). CDR3 length: 15 residues. The CDR3 reads CASSIMDRGGETQYF. CDR3 nucleotide sequence: TGTGCCAGTAGTATAATGGACAGGGGGGGGGAGACCCAGTACTTC.

The chain couples TRBV6-5 to TRBJ1-2; D gene uncertain. Germline assignment: CDR1 MNHEY and CDR2 SVGAGI. CDR3 length equals 13 residues. Trimming cost V 4 bases and J 4 bases, with 10 bases left between them. DNA of the CDR3: TGTGCCAGCAGTTCGACCGACTTCTATGGCTACACCTTC. Protein product: CASSSTDFYGYTF.

The chain has TRBV28 and TRBJ2-5; TRBD1 might be the D (6 bases). V was shortened by 1 base and J by 5 bases, with 20 bases between the two germline ends. Germline CDR1 and CDR2: MDHEN and SYDVKM. The CDR3 runs to 17 residues. CDR3 sequence (DNA): TGTGCCAGCAGTTTATATTTGGGTGAGGGACATGCTGAGACCCAGTACTTC. Its protein product is CASSLYLGEGHAETQYF.

The J gene is TRBJ2-7, the V gene TRBV27, with TRBD1 identical over 10 bases. The CDR3 spans 14 residues. In germline, CDR1 is MNHEY, CDR2 SMNVEV (reference sequence). J was trimmed by 7 bases and V by 4 bases; bases with no gene match: 7. This CDR3 reads CASSSGTGVLEQYF. CDR3 sequence (DNA): TGTGCCAGCAGTTCCGGGACAGGGGTCTTGGAGCAGTACTTC.

CDR3 sequence: CASSLPGGSRGDTQYF. The DNA for the CDR3 is TGCGCCAGCAGCCTACCGGGTGGGTCCAGGGGAGATACGCAGTATTTT. This chain uses TRBV4-1 with TRBJ2-3, with D perhaps matching TRBD1 (6 bases). The CDR3 runs to 16 residues. CDR1 and CDR2 from the germline V gene are MGHRA and YSYEKL. The germline V and J ends were trimmed by 4 bases and 5 bases, with 19 bases remaining between them.

The chain combines TRBV20-1 with TRBJ2-1; D call uncertain. The V and J ends lost 1 base and 6 bases respectively, with 4 bases between them. Germline CDR1 DFQATT, CDR2 SNEGSKA (reference sequence). CDR3 length equals 11 residues. In DNA, the CDR3 is TGCAGTGCTAGAGGAGTCAATGAGCAGTTCTTC. Translation gives CSARGVNEQFF.

This chain links TRBV19 with TRBJ1-2; D is ambiguous. The CDR3 covers 15 residues. Trimming removed 5 bases from V and 0 bases from J, with 13 bases in between. CDR1 LNHDA and CDR2 SQIVND come from the germline V gene (reference sequence). This CDR3 is CASSPQGDTNYGYTF. In nucleotides, the CDR3 is TGTGCCAGTAGTCCTCAAGGCGACACTAACTATGGCTACACCTTC.

J is TRBJ1-1 and V is TRBV9; D uncertain. V lost 1 base, J lost 2 bases, and 6 bases lay in between. The germline CDR1 and CDR2 sequences are SGDLS and YYNGEE. CDR3 size: 13 residues. The CDR3 protein is CASSVIRNTEAFF. DNA for the CDR3: TGTGCCAGCAGCGTAATTCGTAACACTGAAGCTTTCTTT. The variable domain in full, completed from reference TRBV9 and TRBJ1-1, reads DSGVTQTPKHLITATGQRVTLRCSPRSGDLSVYWYQQSLDQGLQFLIQYYNGEERAKGNILERFSAQQFPDLHSELNLSSLELGDSALYFCASSVIRNTEAFFGQGTRLTVV.

The V gene is TRBV27, the J gene TRBJ1-4; D not resolved. There are 14 residues in the CDR3. With 5 bases removed from V and 8 bases from J, the gap between germline ends came to 15 bases. CDR1 and CDR2 from the germline V gene are MNHEY and SMNVEV (reference sequence). CDR3 in DNA: TGTGCCAGCAGTAACCGGGAGAGGGCGGAAAAACTGTTTTTT. It encodes CASSNRERAEKLFF.